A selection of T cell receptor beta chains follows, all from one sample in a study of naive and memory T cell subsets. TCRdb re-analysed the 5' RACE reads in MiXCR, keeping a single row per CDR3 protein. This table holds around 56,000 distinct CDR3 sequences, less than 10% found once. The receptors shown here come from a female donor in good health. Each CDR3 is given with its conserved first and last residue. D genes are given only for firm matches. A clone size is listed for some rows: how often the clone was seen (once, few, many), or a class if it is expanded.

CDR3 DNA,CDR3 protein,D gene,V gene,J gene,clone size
TGCAGCGAGGACAGGGGCTACAATGAGCAGTTCTTC,CSEDRGYNEQFF,TRBD1,TRBV20-1,TRBJ2-1,many
TGTGCCAGCAGGACCAGAGGAATACAAGAGACCCAGTACTTC,CASRTRGIQETQYF,.,TRBV6-2/TRBV6-3,TRBJ2-5,few
TGTGCCAGCAGCTTATACAGACAGGAAATAGATACGCAGTATTTT,CASSLYRQEIDTQYF,.,TRBV11-1,TRBJ2-3,many
TGTGCCAGCAGCCCAACTTTGGGGGGAGTCTCCTACAATGAGCAGTTCTTC,CASSPTLGGVSYNEQFF,.,TRBV7-9,TRBJ2-1,.
TGTGCCAGCAGTCGACAGGGAGTTCTCCCTGGAAACACCATATATTTT,CASSRQGVLPGNTIYF,TRBD1,TRBV12-3/TRBV12-4,TRBJ1-3,many
TGTGCCAGCAGCGTGACAGGGGTCGCGCCGGGCACTGAAGCTTTCTTT,CASSVTGVAPGTEAFF,TRBD1,TRBV9,TRBJ1-1,few
TGCAGTGCTAGAGATCCAGGAACTGAAGCTTTCTTT,CSARDPGTEAFF,.,TRBV20-1,TRBJ1-1,many
TGTGCCAGCAGCCCCCGTACGATGAACACTGAAGCTTTCTTT,CASSPRTMNTEAFF,.,TRBV7-6,TRBJ1-1,few
TGCGCCAGCAGCCTCGGGGGACACCTGAACTACGAGCAGTACTTC,CASSLGGHLNYEQYF,.,TRBV5-1,TRBJ2-7,.
TGTGCCAGTAGTTTCTCGACAGGGGGCAACGAGCAGTACTTC,CASSFSTGGNEQYF,TRBD1,TRBV19,TRBJ2-7,once
TGTGCCAGCAGCCTGGGAGTCTCAAATGGCCCTGAGCAGTTCTTC,CASSLGVSNGPEQFF,.,TRBV7-2,TRBJ2-1,.
TGTGCCAGCAGCCAAGAGTCGGTCGGAGGCTACACCTTC,CASSQESVGGYTF,.,TRBV3-1,TRBJ1-2,.
TGTGCCAGCAGCCCCCCGAGGGAGTCCGCTGAAGCTTTCTTT,CASSPPRESAEAFF,.,TRBV7-9,TRBJ1-1,many
TGTGCCAGCGCCCGGGACACCGATTCACCCCTCCACTTT,CASARDTDSPLHF,.,TRBV27,TRBJ1-6,few
TGCAGTGCTAGAGAGGGTACCGCTGAAGCTTTCTTT,CSAREGTAEAFF,.,TRBV20-1,TRBJ1-1,many
TGTGCCAGCAGTAGTCCGGGACAGGGAAATGAAAAACTGTTTTTT,CASSSPGQGNEKLFF,TRBD1,TRBV6-1,TRBJ1-4,few
TGTGCCAGCAGCCCCAGTAGCGGCAGTATGTATGGCTACACCTTC,CASSPSSGSMYGYTF,.,TRBV7-3,TRBJ1-2,many
TGTGCCTGGGAGGGGGGGGTGAACACTGAAGCTTTCTTT,CAWEGGVNTEAFF,.,TRBV30,TRBJ1-1,many
TGTGCCAGCAGTGACTCGGGCCTGGAGCGATTCTTC,CASSDSGLERFF,.,TRBV2,TRBJ2-1,.
TGTGCCAGCAGTTACTCGATAGGAGCGGGGGGCAGCACAGATACGCAGTATTTT,CASSYSIGAGGSTDTQYF,TRBD2,TRBV6-5,TRBJ2-3,few
TGTGCCTGGAGTGCCCGACAGTTTGAAGCTTTCTTT,CAWSARQFEAFF,.,TRBV30,TRBJ1-1,many
TGTGCCAGCAGTCTGACGGATAGGTATGGCTACACCTTC,CASSLTDRYGYTF,.,TRBV25-1,TRBJ1-2,many